This TCR beta chain appears in the sequencing data of a study of OX40 agonist ivuxolimab in advanced cancers. At the level of the study: Therapy given before enrollment (anti-PD-1, anti-PD-L1 or anti-CTLA-4) was allowed, and around 44% had some. Study outcomes and limitations: Normalized T-cell clonal expansion was also low in a subset of nonresponders. Mean expanded clone counts were higher in CD8+ than CD4+ T cells.

V was clipped by 3 bases and J by 0 bases; unmatched bases: 4. Germline assignment: CDR1 LGHNA and CDR2 YSLEER. There are 15 residues in the CDR3. Peripheral blood came from all dose cohorts at three timepoints. To note about this clone: Its target is unknown.

Some clones are missing from TCRdb's copy, which holds only in-frame ones; the method was immunoSEQ multiplex PCR. The table has about 47,000 clones, around four fifths seen once. The TCR sequence derives from an adult with an advanced solid tumor such as melanoma, head and neck, liver or kidney cancer. The J gene is TRBJ1-1, the V gene TRBV4-3, with 7 bases that match TRBD1. Sequenced material: CD4+ or CD8+ T cells sorted from blood, taken in a trial of the OX40 agonist ivuxolimab. The CDR3 region is CASSHTTGMNTEAFF. The CDR3 DNA reads as TGCGCCAGCAGCCACACGACAGGGATGAACACTGAAGCTTTCTTT.